The clone carrying this TCR beta chain came up many times. This sample stems from a study of spatial heterogeneity in lung cancer. Study in general: There were roughly 78 donors, all of them untreated patients with early-stage non-small cell lung cancer. Sequences of the beta chain were consistently detected in greater numbers than alpha-chain sequences. There were, on average, more than eight raw-read appearances for each unique TCR and UMI combination.

Specified time point: blood at routine non-recurrence follow-up after resection. Whole RNA obtained from tumor, nontumor lung or frozen PBMC underwent sequencing without sorting. Every TCR cDNA molecule carried a tag that served as a unique molecular identifier. In TCRdb, the 5' RACE reads were re-called with MiXCR into one record per CDR3 protein. In the table there are some 54,000 distinct CDR3 sequences, 6% to 8.5% of which are singletons. The CDR3 extends over 13 amino acids. Between the trimmed V and J ends, which lost 0 bases and 11 bases, there was a span of 13 bases. Looked up from germline, CDR1 is SGHTA and CDR2 is FQGNSA.

The chain links TRBV7-2 to TRBJ1-2; tentatively, D is TRBD1 (6 bases). The sequence was obtained from a female donor with early-stage non-small cell lung cancer. The source material was PBMCs, sampled at follow-up. The DNA of the CDR3 is TGTGCCAGCAGCTTAGCGCTCAGGGGCGGGTACACCTTC. It translates to CASSLALRGGYTF.